Listed below are T cell receptor beta chains from one sample, sequenced in a study of CD8 T cells in Susac syndrome. TCRdb ran MiXCR on the immunoSEQ multiplex PCR reads and lists one entry per CDR3 protein. In the table there are 210,000 or so distinct CDR3 sequences, more than 85% of which are singletons. Sequenced sample: CD8+ T cells from PBMCs. All receptors derive from a human donor with multiple sclerosis. CDR3s include the opening cysteine and the closing phenylalanine or tryptophan. The D gene is left open where the match is weak. Clone size is not always given. Where it is, it says once, few, many or a class for expanded clones.

d_call	v_call	j_call	clone_size	cdr3_nt	cdr3_aa
.	TRBV13	TRBJ1-5	.	TGTGCCAGCAGCTTAAGATCGGCTTACGGTCAGCCCCAGCATTTT	CASSLRSAYGQPQHF
.	TRBV7-3	TRBJ2-1	.	TGTGCCAGCAGCCCCGATGGAGGAGGTGAGCAGTTCTTC	CASSPDGGGEQFF
TRBD1	TRBV30	TRBJ2-7	.	TGTGCCTGGAACCCAGGGGGCGACGAGCAGTACTTC	CAWNPGGDEQYF
TRBD2	TRBV29-1	TRBJ2-7	.	TGCAGCGTTGCTAGCGGGAACGAGCAGTACTTC	CSVASGNEQYF
TRBD2	TRBV13	TRBJ2-5	.	TGTGCCAGCAGCTTAAGGGCGGGGGGCCGTATGGAGACCCAGTACTTC	CASSLRAGGRMETQYF
.	TRBV4-3	TRBJ2-5	.	TGCGCCAGCCTTCGATCTCTGGGAGGTAAACAAGAGACCCAGTACTTC	CASLRSLGGKQETQYF
.	TRBV9	TRBJ1-3	.	TGTGCCAGCAGCGTAGCTGTTGGGTCTGGAAACACCATATATTTT	CASSVAVGSGNTIYF
TRBD1	TRBV9	TRBJ2-7	.	TGTGCCAGCAGCGGACCCAGGGGGTCCTACGAGCAGTACTTC	CASSGPRGSYEQYF
.	TRBV7-8	TRBJ2-5	.	TGTGCCAGCAGCCACCCGGCCGGGACACTCCAAGAGACCCAGTACTTC	CASSHPAGTLQETQYF
.	TRBV7-9	TRBJ2-7	.	TGTGCCAGCAGCGCAGAGGACACGCTCGACGAGCAGTACTTC	CASSAEDTLDEQYF
TRBD2	TRBV10-2	TRBJ2-1	once	TGCGCCAGCGGACTAGTCCCGGGACTAGGGAATGAGCAGTTCTTC	CASGLVPGLGNEQFF
.	TRBV21-1	TRBJ1-5	.	TGTGCCAGCAGGAGAACCCGGGACGTGAATCAGCCCCAGCATTTT	CASRRTRDVNQPQHF
.	TRBV13	TRBJ1-2	once	TGTGCCAGCAGCTCTCGGACGAGGGTAGATGGCTACACCTTC	CASSSRTRVDGYTF
TRBD1	TRBV4-1	TRBJ1-2	once	TGCGCCAGCAGCCCGGGACAGACCTTATATGGCTACACCTTC	CASSPGQTLYGYTF
.	TRBV6-5	TRBJ2-1	.	TGTGCCAGCAGGGCCATGGCGGAGACCTACAATGAGCAGTTCTTC	CASRAMAETYNEQFF
.	TRBV4-2	TRBJ2-1	.	TGTGCCAGCAGCCAAGACGGGTCCAGGTCCCTGTACGGCAATGAGCAGTTCTTC	CASSQDGSRSLYGNEQFF
TRBD1	TRBV28	TRBJ1-2	.	TGTGCCAGCAGTTCTGCAGGGGGCGACTATGGCTACACCTTC	CASSSAGGDYGYTF
.	TRBV15	TRBJ2-1	.	TGTGCCACCAGCAGAGATCAAGTCGGTGTCCACAATGAGCAGTTCTTC	CATSRDQVGVHNEQFF
.	TRBV12-3/TRBV12-4	TRBJ2-1	.	TGCGCCAGCAGTCCTCTGTCCGTCGGTGAGCAGTTCTTC	CASSPLSVGEQFF
.	TRBV18	TRBJ1-4	.	TGTGCCAGCTCACCGCTAGGGAACCCTGAAAAACTGTTTTTT	CASSPLGNPEKLFF
TRBD1	TRBV15	TRBJ2-1	.	TGTGCCACCAGCACACCGGGACAGGGGGCGAATGAGCAGTTCTTC	CATSTPGQGANEQFF
.	TRBV6-2/TRBV6-3	TRBJ1-1	.	TGTGCCAGCAGTTACTCGTTTCGGGCAGACCTTGAAGCTTTCTTT	CASSYSFRADLEAFF
TRBD2	TRBV9	TRBJ2-1	.	TGTGCCAGCAGCGTTGCTAGCGGGATTTACAATGAGCAGTTCTTC	CASSVASGIYNEQFF
TRBD2	TRBV13	TRBJ2-7	.	TGTGCCACCTCTAGCGGAGCCTCCTACGAGCAGTACTTC	CATSSGASYEQYF
TRBD2	TRBV29-1	TRBJ2-4	.	TGCAGCGCTCGAATCTTCCGGACTAGCGGGGGGGCATCCATTCAGTACTTC	CSARIFRTSGGASIQYF
.	TRBV30	TRBJ2-1	.	TGTGCCTGGAGTGGTACACATTACAATGAGCAGTTCTTC	CAWSGTHYNEQFF
.	TRBV9	TRBJ2-1	.	TGTGCCAGCAGCGTAGAGGACTACAACAATGAGCAGTTCTTC	CASSVEDYNNEQFF